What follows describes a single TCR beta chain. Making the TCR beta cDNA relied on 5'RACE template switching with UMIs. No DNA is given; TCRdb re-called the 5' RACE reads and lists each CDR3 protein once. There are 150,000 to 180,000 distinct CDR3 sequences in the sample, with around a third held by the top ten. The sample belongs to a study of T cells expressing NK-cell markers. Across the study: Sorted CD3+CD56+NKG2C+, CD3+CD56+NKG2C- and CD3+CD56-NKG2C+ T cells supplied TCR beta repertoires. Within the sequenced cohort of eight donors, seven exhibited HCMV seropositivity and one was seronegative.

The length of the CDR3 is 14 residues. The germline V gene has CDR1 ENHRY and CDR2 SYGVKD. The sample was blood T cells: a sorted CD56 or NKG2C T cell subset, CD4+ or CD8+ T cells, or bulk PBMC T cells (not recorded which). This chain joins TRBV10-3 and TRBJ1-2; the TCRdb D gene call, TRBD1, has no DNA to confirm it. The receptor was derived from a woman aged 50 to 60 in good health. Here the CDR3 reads CAISLTDSNYGYTF.